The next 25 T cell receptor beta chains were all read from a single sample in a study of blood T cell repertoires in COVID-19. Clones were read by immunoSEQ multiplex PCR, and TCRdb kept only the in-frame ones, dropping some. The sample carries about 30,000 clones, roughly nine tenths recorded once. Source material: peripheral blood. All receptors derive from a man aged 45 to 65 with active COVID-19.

The CDR3 bases are TGCAGCGTAGCCACAGGGGGAGGATCCTACGAGCAGTACTTC. Its translation is CSVATGGGSYEQYF. This chain joins TRBV29-1 and TRBJ2-7; 8 bases line up with TRBD1. Unmatched junction bases numbered 8, after V lost 6 bases and J lost 1 base. The CDR3 is 14 amino acids. The V gene's germline CDR1 is SQVTM and CDR2 ANQGSEA.

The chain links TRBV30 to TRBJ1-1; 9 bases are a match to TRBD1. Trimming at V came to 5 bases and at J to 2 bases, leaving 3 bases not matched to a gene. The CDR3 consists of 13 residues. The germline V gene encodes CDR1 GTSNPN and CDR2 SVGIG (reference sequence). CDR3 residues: CAWGGQGNTEAFF. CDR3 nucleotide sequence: TGTGCCTGGGGGGGACAGGGAAACACTGAAGCTTTCTTT.

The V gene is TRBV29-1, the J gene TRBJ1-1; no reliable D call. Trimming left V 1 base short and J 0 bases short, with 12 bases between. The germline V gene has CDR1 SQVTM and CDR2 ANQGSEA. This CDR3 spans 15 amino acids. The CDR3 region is CSVEVPGYMNTEAFF. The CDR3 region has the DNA TGCAGCGTTGAAGTTCCGGGGTACATGAACACTGAAGCTTTCTTT.

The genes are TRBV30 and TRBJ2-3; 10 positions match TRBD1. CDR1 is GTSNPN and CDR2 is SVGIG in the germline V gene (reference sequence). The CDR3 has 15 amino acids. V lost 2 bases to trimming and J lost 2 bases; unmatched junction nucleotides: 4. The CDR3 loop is CAWSLTGGNTDTQYF. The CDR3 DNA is TGTGCCTGGAGTCTGACAGGGGGCAACACAGATACGCAGTATTTT.

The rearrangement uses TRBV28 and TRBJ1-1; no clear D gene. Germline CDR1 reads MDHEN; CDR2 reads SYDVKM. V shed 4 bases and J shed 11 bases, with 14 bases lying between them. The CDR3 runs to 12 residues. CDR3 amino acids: CASSSREVGAFF. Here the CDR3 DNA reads TGTGCCAGCAGTTCGAGGGAGGTTGGCGCTTTCTTT. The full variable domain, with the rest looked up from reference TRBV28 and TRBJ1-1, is DVKVTQSSRYLVKRTGEKVFLECVQDMDHENMFWYRQDPGLGLRLIYFSYDVKMKEKGDIPEGYSVSREKKERFSLILESASTNQTSMYLCASSSREVGAFFGQGTRLTVV.

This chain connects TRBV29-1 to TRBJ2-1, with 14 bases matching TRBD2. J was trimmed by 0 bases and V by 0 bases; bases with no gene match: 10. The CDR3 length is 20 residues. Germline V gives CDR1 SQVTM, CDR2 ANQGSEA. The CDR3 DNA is TGCAGCGTTGAAGACCACGGGACTAGCGGGAGAGCGGGCTCCTACAATGAGCAGTTCTTC. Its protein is CSVEDHGTSGRAGSYNEQFF.

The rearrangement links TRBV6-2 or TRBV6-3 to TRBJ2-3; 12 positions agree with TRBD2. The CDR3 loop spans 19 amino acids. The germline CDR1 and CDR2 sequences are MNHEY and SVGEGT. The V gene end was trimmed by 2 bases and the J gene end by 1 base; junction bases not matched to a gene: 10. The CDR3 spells CASSYATSGGELGTDTQYF. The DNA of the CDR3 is TGTGCCAGCAGTTACGCGACTAGCGGGGGTGAACTAGGCACAGATACGCAGTATTTT.

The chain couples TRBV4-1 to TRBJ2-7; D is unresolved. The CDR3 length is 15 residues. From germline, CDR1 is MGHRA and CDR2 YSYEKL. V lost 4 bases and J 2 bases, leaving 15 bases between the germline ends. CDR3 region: CASSRPDPEAYEQYF. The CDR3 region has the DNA TGCGCCAGCAGCCGGCCCGATCCAGAAGCCTACGAGCAGTACTTC.

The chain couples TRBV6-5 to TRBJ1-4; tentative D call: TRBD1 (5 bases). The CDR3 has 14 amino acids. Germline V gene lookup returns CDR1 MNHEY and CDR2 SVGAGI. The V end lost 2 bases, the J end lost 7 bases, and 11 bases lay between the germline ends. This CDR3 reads CASSYGGFGEKLFF. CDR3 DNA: TGTGCCAGCAGTTACGGGGGGTTTGGTGAAAAACTGTTTTTT.

The CDR3 reads CASSHAGTATGELFF. Written as DNA, the CDR3 is TGTGCCAGCAGCCACGCAGGGACAGCCACCGGGGAGCTGTTTTTT. V is TRBV3-1 (or the pseudogene TRBV3-2) and J is TRBJ2-2; TRBD1 aligns across 7 bases. CDR3 length: 15 residues. J gave up 4 bases and V 3 bases, and 5 bases lay outside the gene matches. Germline lookup yields CDR1 LGHDT and CDR2 YNNKEL (reference sequence).

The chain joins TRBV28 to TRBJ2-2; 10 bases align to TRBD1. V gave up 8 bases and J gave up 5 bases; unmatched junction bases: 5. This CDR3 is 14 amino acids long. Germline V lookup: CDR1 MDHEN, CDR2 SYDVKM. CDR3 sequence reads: CASSGTGETGELFF. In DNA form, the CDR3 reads TGTGCCAGCTCCGGGACAGGGGAGACCGGGGAGCTGTTTTTT.

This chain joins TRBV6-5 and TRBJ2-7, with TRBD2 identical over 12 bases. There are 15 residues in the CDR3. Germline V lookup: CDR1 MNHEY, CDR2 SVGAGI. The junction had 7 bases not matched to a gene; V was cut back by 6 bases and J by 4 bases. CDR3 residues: CASRTGLAGPYEQYF. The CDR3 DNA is TGTGCCAGCAGGACAGGACTAGCGGGGCCGTACGAGCAGTACTTC.

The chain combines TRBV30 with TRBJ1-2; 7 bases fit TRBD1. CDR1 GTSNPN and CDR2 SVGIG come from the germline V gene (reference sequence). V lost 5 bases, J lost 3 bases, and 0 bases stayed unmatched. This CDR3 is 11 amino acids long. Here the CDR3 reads CAWQGDYGYTF. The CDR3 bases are TGTGCCTGGCAGGGGGACTATGGCTACACCTTC.

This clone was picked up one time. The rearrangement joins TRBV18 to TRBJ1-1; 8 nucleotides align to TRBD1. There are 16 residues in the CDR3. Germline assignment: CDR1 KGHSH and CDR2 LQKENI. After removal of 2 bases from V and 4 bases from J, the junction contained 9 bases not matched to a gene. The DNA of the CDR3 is TGTGCCAGCTCACCAGGGCAGGGGGCCAGAATCACTGAAGCTTTCTTT. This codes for CASSPGQGARITEAFF.

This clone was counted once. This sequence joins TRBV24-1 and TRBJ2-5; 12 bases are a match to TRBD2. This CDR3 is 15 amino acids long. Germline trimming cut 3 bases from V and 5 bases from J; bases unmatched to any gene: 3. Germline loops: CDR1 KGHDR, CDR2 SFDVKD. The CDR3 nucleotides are TGTGCCACCAGTGATGCCGGGACTAGCGGGGAGACCCAGTACTTC. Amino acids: CATSDAGTSGETQYF.

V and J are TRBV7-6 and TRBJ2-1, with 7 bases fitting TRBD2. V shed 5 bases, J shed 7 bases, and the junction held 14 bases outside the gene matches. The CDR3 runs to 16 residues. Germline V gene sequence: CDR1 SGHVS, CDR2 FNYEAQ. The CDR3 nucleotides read TGTGCCAGCAGCGCCGGGCCAGCGGGAAGAATGAATGAGCAGTTCTTC. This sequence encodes CASSAGPAGRMNEQFF.

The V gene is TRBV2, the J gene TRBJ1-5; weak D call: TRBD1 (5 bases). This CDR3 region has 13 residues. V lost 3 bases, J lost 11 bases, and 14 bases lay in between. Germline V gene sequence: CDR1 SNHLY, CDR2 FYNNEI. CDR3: CASSDVEGSAQHF. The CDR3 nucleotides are TGTGCCAGCAGTGACGTGGAGGGGTCGGCCCAGCATTTT.

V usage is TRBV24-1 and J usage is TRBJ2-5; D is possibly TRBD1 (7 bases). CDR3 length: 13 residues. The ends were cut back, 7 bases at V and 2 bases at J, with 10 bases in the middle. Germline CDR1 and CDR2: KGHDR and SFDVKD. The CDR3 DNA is TGTGCCACCAGCGCGGGACAGCAAGAGACCCAGTACTTC. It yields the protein CATSAGQQETQYF.

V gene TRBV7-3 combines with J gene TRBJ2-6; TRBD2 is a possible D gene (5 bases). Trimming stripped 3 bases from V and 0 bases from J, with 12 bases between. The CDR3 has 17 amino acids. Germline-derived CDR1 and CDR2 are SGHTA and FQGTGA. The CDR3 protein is CASSFSGSSSGANVLTF. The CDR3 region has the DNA TGTGCCAGCAGCTTCAGCGGTTCCAGCTCTGGGGCCAACGTCCTGACTTTC. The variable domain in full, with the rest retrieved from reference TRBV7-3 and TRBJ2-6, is GAGVSQTPSNKVTEKGKYVELRCDPISGHTALYWYRQSLGQGPEFLIYFQGTGAADDSGLPNDRFFAVRPEGSVSTLKIQRTERGDSAVYLCASSFSGSSSGANVLTFGAGSRLTVL.

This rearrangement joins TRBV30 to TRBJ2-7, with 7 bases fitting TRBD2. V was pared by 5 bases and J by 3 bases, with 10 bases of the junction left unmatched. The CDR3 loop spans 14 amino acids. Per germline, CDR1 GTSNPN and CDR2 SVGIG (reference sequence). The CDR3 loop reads CAWGRGERRYEQYF. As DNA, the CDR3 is TGTGCCTGGGGTCGGGGGGAGAGACGCTACGAGCAGTACTTC.

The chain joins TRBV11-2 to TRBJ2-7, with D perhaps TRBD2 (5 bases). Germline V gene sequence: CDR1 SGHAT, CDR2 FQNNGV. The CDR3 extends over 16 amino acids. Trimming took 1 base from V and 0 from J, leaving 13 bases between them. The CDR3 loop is CASSLGFGEYSYEQYF. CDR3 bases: TGTGCCAGCAGCTTAGGGTTCGGGGAATACTCCTACGAGCAGTACTTC.

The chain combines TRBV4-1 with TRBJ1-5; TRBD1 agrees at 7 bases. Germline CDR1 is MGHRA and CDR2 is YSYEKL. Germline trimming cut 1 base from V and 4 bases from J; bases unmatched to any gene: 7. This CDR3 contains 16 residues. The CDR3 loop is CASSQAIGTVNQPQHF. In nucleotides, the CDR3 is TGCGCCAGCAGCCAAGCTATAGGGACAGTGAATCAGCCCCAGCATTTT.

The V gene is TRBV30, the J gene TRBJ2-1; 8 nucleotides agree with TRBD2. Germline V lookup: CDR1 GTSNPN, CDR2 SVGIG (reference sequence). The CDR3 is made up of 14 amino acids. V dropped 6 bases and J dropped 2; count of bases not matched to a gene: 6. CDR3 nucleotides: TGTGCCTGTCGGCTAGCGGGTACCTACAATGAGCAGTTCTTC. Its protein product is CACRLAGTYNEQFF.

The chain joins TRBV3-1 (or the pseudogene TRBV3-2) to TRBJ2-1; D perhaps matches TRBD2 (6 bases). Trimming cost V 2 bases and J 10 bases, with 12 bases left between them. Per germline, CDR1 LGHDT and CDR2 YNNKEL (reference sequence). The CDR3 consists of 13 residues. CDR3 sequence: CASSQWGEVEQFF. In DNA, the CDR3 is TGTGCCAGCAGCCAATGGGGGGAGGTAGAGCAGTTCTTC.

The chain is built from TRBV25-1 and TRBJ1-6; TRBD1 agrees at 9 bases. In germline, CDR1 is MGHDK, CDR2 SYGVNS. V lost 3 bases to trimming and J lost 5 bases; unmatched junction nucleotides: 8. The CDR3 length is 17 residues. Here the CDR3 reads CASSELRQGVDNSPLHF. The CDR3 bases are TGTGCCAGCAGTGAGCTAAGACAGGGGGTCGATAATTCACCCCTCCACTTT.